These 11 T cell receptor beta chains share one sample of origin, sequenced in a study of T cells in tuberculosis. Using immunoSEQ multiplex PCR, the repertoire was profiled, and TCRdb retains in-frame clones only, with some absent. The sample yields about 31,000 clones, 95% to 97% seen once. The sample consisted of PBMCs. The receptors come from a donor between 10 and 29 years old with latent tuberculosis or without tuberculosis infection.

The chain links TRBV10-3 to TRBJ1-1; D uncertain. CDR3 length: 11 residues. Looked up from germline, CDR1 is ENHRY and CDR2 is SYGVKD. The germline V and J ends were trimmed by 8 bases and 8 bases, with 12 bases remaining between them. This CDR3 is CAIREAGEAFF. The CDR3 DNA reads TGTGCCATCCGGGAGGCAGGAGAAGCTTTCTTT.

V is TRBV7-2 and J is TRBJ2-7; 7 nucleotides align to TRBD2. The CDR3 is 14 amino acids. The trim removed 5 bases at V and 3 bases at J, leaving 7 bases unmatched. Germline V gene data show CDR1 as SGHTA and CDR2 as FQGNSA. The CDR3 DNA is TGTGCCAGCAGCATACTCTCGGGAGGCTACGAGCAGTACTTC. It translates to CASSILSGGYEQYF.

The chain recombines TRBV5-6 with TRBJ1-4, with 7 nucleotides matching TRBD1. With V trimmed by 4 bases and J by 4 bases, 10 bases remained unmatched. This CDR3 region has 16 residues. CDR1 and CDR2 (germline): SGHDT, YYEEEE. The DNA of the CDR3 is TGTGCCAGCAGCCCGGGGACAGCCGCGGGTAATGAAAAACTGTTTTTT. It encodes CASSPGTAAGNEKLFF.

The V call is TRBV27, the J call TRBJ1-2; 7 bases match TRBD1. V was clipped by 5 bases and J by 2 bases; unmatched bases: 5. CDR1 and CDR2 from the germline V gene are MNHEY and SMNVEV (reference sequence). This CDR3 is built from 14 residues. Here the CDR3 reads CASSMTDRNYGYTF. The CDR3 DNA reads TGTGCCAGCAGTATGACGGACAGGAACTATGGCTACACCTTC.

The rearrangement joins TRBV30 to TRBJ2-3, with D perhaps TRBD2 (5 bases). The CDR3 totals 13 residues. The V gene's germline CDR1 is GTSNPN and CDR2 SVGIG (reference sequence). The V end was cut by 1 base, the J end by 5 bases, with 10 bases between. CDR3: CAWSGARGDTQYF. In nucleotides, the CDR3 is TGTGCCTGGAGTGGGGCCCGGGGAGATACGCAGTATTTT.

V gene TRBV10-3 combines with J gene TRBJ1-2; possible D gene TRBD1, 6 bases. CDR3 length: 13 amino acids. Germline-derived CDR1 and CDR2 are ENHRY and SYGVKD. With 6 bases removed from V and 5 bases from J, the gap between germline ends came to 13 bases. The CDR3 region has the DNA TGTGCCATCAGCGGGGGGACACTTTATGGCTACACCTTC. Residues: CAISGGTLYGYTF.

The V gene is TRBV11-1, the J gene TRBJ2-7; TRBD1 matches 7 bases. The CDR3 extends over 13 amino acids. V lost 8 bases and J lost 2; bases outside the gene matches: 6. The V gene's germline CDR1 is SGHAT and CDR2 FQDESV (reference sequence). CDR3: CASHLGQTYEQYF. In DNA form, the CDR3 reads TGTGCCAGCCACTTGGGACAGACCTACGAGCAGTACTTC.

CDR3 nucleotides: TGTGCCAGCAGCATGGGACAGGGGCCCTACGAGCAGTACTTC. Its translation is CASSMGQGPYEQYF. This chain connects TRBV5-8 to TRBJ2-7, with TRBD1 identical over 10 bases. CDR1 SGHTS and CDR2 YDEGEE come from the germline V gene. V dropped 4 bases and J dropped 2; count of bases not matched to a gene: 3. The CDR3 has 14 amino acids.

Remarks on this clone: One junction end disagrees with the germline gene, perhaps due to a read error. For the CDR3, the DNA is TGTGCCAGTAGCTCGGCGGGGACAGGGAGCACAGATACGCAGTATTTT. Residues: CASSSAGTGSTDTQYF. The rearrangement uses TRBV5-4 and TRBJ2-3; 9 nucleotides match TRBD1. This CDR3 is 16 amino acids long. Germline assignment: CDR1 SGHNT and CDR2 YYREEE (reference sequence). Full variable domain (remainder filled in from reference TRBV5-4 and TRBJ2-3): ETGVTQSPTHLIKTRGQQVTLRCSSQSGHNTVSWYQQALGQGPQFIFQYYREEENGRGNFPPRFSGLQFPNYSSELNVNALELDDSALYLCASSSAGTGSTDTQYFGPGTRLTVL.

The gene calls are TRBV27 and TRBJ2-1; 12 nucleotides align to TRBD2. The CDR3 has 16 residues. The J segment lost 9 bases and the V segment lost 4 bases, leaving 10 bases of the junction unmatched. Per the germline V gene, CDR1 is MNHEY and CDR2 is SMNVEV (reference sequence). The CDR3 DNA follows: TGTGCCAGCAGTTCCAGGACTAGCGGGACCCCTCGTGAGCAGTTCTTC. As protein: CASSSRTSGTPREQFF.

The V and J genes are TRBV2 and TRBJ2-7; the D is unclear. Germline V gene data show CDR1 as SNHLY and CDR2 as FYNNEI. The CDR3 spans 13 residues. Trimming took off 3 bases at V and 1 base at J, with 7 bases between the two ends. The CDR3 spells CASSDSRSYEQYF. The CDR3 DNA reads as TGTGCCAGCAGTGACTCCAGGTCCTACGAGCAGTACTTC. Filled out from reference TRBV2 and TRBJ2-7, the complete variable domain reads EPEVTQTPSHQVTQMGQEVILRCVPISNHLYFYWYRQILGQKVEFLVSFYNNEISEKSEIFDDQFSVERPDGSNFTLKIRSTKLEDSAMYFCASSDSRSYEQYFGPGTRLTVT.